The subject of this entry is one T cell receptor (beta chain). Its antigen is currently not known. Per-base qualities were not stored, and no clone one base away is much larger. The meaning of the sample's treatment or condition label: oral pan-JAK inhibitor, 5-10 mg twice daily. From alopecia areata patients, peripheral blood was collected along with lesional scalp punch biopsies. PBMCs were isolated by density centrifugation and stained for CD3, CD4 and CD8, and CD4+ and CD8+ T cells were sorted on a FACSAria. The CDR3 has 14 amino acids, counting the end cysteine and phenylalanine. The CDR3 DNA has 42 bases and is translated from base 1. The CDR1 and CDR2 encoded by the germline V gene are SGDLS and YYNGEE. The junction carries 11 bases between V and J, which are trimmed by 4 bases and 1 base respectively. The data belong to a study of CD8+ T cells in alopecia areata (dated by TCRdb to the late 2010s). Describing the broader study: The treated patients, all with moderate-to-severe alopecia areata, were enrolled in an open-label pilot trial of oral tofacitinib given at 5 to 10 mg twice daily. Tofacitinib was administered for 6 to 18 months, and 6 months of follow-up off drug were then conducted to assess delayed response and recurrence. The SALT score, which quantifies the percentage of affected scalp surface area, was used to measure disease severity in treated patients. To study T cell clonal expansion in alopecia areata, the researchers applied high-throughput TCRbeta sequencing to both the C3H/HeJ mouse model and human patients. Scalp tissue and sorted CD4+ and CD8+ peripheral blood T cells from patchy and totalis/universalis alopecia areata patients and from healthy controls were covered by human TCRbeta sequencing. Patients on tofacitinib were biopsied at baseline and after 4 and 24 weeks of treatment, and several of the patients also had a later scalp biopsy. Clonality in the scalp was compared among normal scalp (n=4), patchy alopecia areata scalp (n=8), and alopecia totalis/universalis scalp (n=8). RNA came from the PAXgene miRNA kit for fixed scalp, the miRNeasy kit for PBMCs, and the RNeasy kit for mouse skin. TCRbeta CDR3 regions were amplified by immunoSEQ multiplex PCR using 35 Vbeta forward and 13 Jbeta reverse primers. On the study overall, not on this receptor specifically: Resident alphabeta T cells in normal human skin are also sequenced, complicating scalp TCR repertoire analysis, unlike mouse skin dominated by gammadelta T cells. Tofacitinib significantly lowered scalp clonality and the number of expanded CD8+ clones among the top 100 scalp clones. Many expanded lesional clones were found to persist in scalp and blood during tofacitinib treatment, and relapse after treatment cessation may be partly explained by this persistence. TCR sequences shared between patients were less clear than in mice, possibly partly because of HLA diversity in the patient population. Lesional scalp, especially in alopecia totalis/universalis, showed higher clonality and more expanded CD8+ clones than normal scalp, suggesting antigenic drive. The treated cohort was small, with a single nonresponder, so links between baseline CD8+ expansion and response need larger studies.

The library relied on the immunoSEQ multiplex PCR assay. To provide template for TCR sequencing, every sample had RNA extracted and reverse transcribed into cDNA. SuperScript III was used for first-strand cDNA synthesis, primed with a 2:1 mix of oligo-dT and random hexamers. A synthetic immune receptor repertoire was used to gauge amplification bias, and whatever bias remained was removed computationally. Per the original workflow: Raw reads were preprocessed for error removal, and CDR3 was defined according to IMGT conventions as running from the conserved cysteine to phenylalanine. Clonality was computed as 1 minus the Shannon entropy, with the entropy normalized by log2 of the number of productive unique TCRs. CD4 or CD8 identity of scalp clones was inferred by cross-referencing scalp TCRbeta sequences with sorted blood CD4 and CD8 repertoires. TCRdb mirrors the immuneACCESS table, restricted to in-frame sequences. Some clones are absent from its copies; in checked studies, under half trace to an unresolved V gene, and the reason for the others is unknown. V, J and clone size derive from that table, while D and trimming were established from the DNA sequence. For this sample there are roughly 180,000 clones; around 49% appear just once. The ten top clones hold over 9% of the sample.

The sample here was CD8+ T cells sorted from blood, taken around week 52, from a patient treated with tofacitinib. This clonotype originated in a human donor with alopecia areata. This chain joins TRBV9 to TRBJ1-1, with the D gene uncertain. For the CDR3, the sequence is CASSFHWGNTEAFF. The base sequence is TGTGCCAGCAGCTTTCACTGGGGGAACACTGAAGCTTTCTTT.